This T cell receptor (beta chain) was observed in a study of shared clonotypes between healthy human individuals. This table comes from immunoSEQ multiplex PCR, and its TCRdb copy is limited to in-frame clones, with some not included. The table includes 2.5 million or so clones, 85% to 95% detected once. Germline V gene lookup returns CDR1 LGHNA and CDR2 YSLEER. This CDR3 has 16 amino acids. The V gene lost 3 bases and the J gene lost 1 base, with 13 bases spanning the gap. V is TRBV4-3 and J is TRBJ2-1; TRBD2 might be the D (5 bases). This TCR was recovered from a man younger than 35 in good health. The sample was naive CD4+ T cells sorted from blood. The sample's subset: CD45RA+ positively selected. DNA for the CDR3: TGCGCCAGCAGCCAGGACCGGGATCCTTCCTACAATGAGCAGTTCTTC. It codes for CASSQDRDPSYNEQFF.